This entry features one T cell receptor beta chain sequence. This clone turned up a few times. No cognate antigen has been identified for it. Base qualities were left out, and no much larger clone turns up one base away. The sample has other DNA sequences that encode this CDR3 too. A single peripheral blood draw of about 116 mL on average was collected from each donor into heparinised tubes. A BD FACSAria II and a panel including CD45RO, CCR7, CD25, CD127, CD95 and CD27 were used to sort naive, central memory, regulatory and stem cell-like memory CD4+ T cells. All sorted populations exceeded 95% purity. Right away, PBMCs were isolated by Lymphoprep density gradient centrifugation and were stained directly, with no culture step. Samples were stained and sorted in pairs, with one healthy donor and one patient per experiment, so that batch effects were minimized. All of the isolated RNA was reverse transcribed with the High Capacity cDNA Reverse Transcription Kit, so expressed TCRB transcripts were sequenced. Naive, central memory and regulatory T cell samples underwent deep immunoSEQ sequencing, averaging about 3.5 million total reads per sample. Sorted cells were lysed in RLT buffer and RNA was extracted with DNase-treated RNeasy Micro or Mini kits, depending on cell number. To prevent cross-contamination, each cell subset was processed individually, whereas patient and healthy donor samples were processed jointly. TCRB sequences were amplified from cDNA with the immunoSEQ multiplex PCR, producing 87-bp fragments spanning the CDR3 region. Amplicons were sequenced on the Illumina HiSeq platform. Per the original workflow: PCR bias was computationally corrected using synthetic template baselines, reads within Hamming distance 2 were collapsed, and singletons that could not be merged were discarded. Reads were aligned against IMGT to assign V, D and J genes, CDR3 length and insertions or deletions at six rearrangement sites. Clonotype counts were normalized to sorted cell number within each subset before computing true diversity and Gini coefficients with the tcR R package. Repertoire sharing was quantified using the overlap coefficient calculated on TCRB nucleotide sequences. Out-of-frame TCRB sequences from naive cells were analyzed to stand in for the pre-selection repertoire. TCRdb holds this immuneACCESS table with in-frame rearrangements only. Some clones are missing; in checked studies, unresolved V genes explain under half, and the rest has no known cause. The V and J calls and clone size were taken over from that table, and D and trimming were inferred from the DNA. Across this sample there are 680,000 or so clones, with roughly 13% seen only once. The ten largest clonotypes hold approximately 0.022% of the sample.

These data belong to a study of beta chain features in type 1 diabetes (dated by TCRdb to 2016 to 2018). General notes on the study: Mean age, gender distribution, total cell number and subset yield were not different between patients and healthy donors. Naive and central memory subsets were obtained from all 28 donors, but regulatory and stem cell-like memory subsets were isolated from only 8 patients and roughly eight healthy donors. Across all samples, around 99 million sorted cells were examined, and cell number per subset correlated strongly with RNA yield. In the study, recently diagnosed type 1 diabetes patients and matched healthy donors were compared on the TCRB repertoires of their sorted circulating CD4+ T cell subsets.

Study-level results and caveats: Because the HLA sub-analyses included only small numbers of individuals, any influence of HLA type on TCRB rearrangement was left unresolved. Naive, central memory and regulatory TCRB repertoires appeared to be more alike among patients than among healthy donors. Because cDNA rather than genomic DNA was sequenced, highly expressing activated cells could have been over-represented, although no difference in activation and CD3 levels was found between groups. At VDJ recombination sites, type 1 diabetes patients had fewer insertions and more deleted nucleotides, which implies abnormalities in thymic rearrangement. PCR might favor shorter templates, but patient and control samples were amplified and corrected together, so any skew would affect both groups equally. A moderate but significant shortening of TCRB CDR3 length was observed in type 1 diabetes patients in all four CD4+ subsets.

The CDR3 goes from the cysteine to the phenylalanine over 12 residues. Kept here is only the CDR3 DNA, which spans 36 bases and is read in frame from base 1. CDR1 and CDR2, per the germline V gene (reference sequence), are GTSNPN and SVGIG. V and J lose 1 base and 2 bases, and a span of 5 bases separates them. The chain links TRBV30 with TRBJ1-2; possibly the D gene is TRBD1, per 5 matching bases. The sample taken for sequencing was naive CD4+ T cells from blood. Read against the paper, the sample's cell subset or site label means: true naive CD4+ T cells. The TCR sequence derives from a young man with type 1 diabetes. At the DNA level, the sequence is TGTGCCTGGAGTGGGGGGAACTATGGCTACACCTTC. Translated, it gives CAWSGGNYGYTF.